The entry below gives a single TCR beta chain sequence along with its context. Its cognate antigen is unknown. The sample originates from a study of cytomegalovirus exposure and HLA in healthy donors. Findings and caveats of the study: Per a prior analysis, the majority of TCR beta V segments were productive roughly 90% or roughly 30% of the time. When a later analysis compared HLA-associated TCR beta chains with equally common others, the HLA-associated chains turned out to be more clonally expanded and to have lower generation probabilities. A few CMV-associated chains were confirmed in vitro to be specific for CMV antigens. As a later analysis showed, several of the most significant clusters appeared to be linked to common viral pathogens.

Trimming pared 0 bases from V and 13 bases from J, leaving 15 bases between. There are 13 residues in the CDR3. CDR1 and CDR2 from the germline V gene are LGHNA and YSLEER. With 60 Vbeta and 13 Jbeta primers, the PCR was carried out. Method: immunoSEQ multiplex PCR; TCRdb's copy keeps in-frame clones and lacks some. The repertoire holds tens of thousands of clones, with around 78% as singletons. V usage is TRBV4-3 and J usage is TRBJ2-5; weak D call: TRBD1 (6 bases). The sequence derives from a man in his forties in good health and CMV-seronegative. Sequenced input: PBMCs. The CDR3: CASSQDLPGHLYF. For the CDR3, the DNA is TGCGCCAGCAGCCAAGACCTTCCGGGACATCTGTACTTC.